The next 27 T cell receptor beta chains were all read from a single sample in a study of spatial heterogeneity in lung cancer. Documented time point: sample taken at primary tumor resection. TCRdb redid the calling of the 5' RACE reads with MiXCR, one entry per CDR3 protein. The sample lists some 41,000 distinct CDR3 sequences, 6.8% occurring once. Sequences were derived from PBMCs, sampled at surgery. Source of these receptors: a female donor with early-stage non-small cell lung cancer.

The sample holds a few counts of this clonotype. The CDR3 DNA is TGCAGCGCGAGACTAGCGGGGGCCTACGAGCAGTACTTC. This encodes CSARLAGAYEQYF. J is TRBJ2-7 and V is TRBV29-1, with 12 bases identical to TRBD2. V lost 7 bases to trimming and J lost 2 bases; unmatched junction nucleotides: 3. The germline V gene has CDR1 SQVTM and CDR2 ANQGSEA. This CDR3 region has 13 residues.

This clonotype was seen many times. The rearrangement links TRBV5-6 to TRBJ1-5; D not resolved. This CDR3 has 15 amino acids. V lost 4 bases, J lost 0 bases, and 11 bases lay in between. CDR1 and CDR2 from the germline V gene are SGHDT and YYEEEE. The CDR3 bases are TGTGCCAGCAGCCGGAAGAGCTATAGCAATCAGCCCCAGCATTTT. Residues: CASSRKSYSNQPQHF.

This clonotype was seen repeatedly, ten times or more. V and J are TRBV18 and TRBJ2-7; D is unclear. This CDR3 has 11 amino acids. Trimming pared 5 bases from V and 6 bases from J, leaving 8 bases between. Per germline, CDR1 KGHSH and CDR2 LQKENI. CDR3 coding DNA: TGTGCCAGCTCAGGCTTGGGCGAGCAGTACTTC. Translated: CASSGLGEQYF.

The table lists this clonotype with a few counts. The rearrangement uses TRBV7-8 and TRBJ2-2; D possibly uses TRBD1 or TRBD2 (5 bases each). CDR1 SGHVS and CDR2 FQNEAQ come from the germline V gene. The CDR3 consists of 13 residues. The V and J ends lost 5 bases and 4 bases respectively, with 8 bases between them. The CDR3 nucleotides read TGTGCCAGCAGCGAGGGACCCACCGGGGAGCTGTTTTTT. Translation: CASSEGPTGELFF.

This clonotype was counted at least ten times. The V call is TRBV24-1, the J call TRBJ2-6; unclear D gene. The V and J ends lost 8 bases and 2 bases respectively, with 21 bases between them. The CDR3 is 18 residues long. Germline CDR1 and CDR2: KGHDR and SFDVKD. The CDR3 DNA reads TGTGCCACCACGATTTGGTCGACACCAGAAGCTGGGGCCAACGTCCTGACTTTC. The encoded protein is CATTIWSTPEAGANVLTF.

This clonotype was observed a few times. The V and J genes are TRBV5-1 and TRBJ2-7; 8 bases map to TRBD1. The ends lost 0 bases at V and 2 bases at J; junction bases unmatched: 4. From germline, CDR1 is SGHRS and CDR2 YFSETQ. The CDR3 loop spans 15 amino acids. CDR3 loop: CASSLGAGGPYEQYF. The DNA for the CDR3 is TGCGCCAGCAGCTTGGGTGCAGGGGGCCCCTACGAGCAGTACTTC.

The table lists this clonotype with a few counts. The V call is TRBV5-6, the J call TRBJ1-1; 8 positions agree with TRBD1. The CDR3 contains 16 residues. V lost 4 bases to trimming and J lost 5 bases; unmatched junction nucleotides: 13. The germline CDR1 and CDR2 sequences are SGHDT and YYEEEE. The CDR3 region has the DNA TGTGCCAGCAGCCCGTTGACAGGGGTCCGGGGAACTGAAGCTTTCTTT. This codes for CASSPLTGVRGTEAFF.

On this clonotype: This may be a read error: a much more frequent sequence differs by one nucleotide. The chain joins TRBV2 to TRBJ1-1; D call uncertain. The CDR3 length is 16 residues. Deletions cut 4 bases from V and 10 bases from J, with 25 bases between. The germline V gene has CDR1 SNHLY and CDR2 FYNNEI. CDR3 protein: CASSARHGSVNHGAFF. In DNA form, the CDR3 reads TGTGCCAGCAGTGCCAGACATGGGTCTGTTAACCACGGAGCTTTCTTT.

This clonotype was recorded many times. The chain recombines TRBV7-9 with TRBJ1-1, with D maybe TRBD1 (5 bases). This CDR3 spans 14 amino acids. The ends were cut back, 0 bases at V and 7 bases at J, with 12 bases in the middle. Germline values: CDR1 SEHNR, CDR2 FQNEAQ (reference sequence). CDR3 loop: CASSLASGPDEAFF. The DNA for the CDR3 is TGTGCCAGCAGCTTAGCATCGGGACCTGATGAAGCTTTCTTT.

This clonotype was counted at least ten times. The chain has TRBV23-1 and TRBJ2-1, with 7 nucleotides matching TRBD1. TRBV23-1 carries the ORF label, with uncertain function. V lost 4 bases to trimming and J lost 8 bases; unmatched junction nucleotides: 5. This CDR3 spans 13 amino acids. DNA of the CDR3: TGCGCCAGCAGTCCTGACAGGGACCATGAGCAGTTCTTC. It codes for CASSPDRDHEQFF.

This clonotype was detected only a few times. The CDR3 loop is CASSSRIGKQYF. The CDR3 coding sequence is TGTGCCAGCAGTTCCCGGATTGGAAAGCAGTACTTC. The rearrangement links TRBV27 to TRBJ2-7; D is unresolved. The CDR3 loop spans 12 amino acids. Trimming stripped 4 bases from V and 8 bases from J, with 12 bases between. Germline V gives CDR1 MNHEY, CDR2 SMNVEV (reference sequence).

The genes are TRBV6-2 or TRBV6-3 and TRBJ2-3, with D possibly being TRBD2 (6 bases). CDR1 is MNHEY and CDR2 is SVGEGT in the germline V gene. Trimming took off 6 bases at V and 0 bases at J, with 16 bases between the two ends. The CDR3 is 16 residues long. The CDR3 region has the DNA TGTGCCAGCAGCCTTCTTTTTAGCGGTAGCACAGATACGCAGTATTTT. Its translation is CASSLLFSGSTDTQYF.

Of note for this clonotype: Given the absence of the conserved phenylalanine or tryptophan at the CDR3 end, a read error is likely. No DNA is shown, since the ends of the CDR3 on it are uncertain; the CDR3 is the one TCRdb lists. The rearrangement uses TRBV29-1 and TRBJ1-2. In germline, CDR1 is SQVTM, CDR2 ANQGSEA. The CDR3 length equals 12 residues, ends included. CDR3 sequence: CSSYERQNFYSL.

This clonotype was detected ten times or more. The CDR3: CASSQGPGQGENEKLFF. As DNA, the CDR3 is TGCGCCAGCAGCCAAGGGCCAGGGCAGGGGGAGAATGAAAAACTGTTTTTT. The gene calls are TRBV4-1 and TRBJ1-4, with 7 bases fitting TRBD1. There are 17 residues in the CDR3. Germline V gene data show CDR1 as MGHRA and CDR2 as YSYEKL. V shed 1 base, J shed 5 bases, and the junction held 10 bases outside the gene matches.

This clonotype was seen at least ten times. This sequence joins TRBV29-1 and TRBJ2-3; 9 nucleotides match TRBD1. V was pared by 3 bases and J by 2 bases, with 6 bases of the junction left unmatched. The CDR3 has 15 residues. Germline V gives CDR1 SQVTM, CDR2 ANQGSEA. The CDR3 loop reads CSVDYGTGTTDTQYF. In nucleotides, the CDR3 is TGCAGCGTTGATTATGGGACAGGGACCACAGATACGCAGTATTTT.

This clonotype appeared a few times. This chain uses TRBV7-3 with TRBJ1-1; TRBD1 agrees at 9 bases. Germline CDR1 reads SGHTA; CDR2 reads FQGTGA. The CDR3 covers 13 residues. Trimming took 5 bases from V and 9 from J; bases not matched to a gene: 7. DNA of the CDR3: TGTGCCAGCAGCCCAAGGACAGGGGAGAAAGCTTTCTTT. The encoded protein is CASSPRTGEKAFF.

The sample holds many counts of this clonotype. The gene calls are TRBV24-1 and TRBJ2-7; D not certain. Trimming shortened V by 1 base and J by 5 bases, and 8 bases separated the two germline ends. The CDR3 length is 13 residues. Germline CDR1 KGHDR, CDR2 SFDVKD. CDR3 sequence reads: CATSDFRGNEQYF. In DNA form, the CDR3 reads TGTGCCACCAGTGATTTTCGAGGAAACGAGCAGTACTTC.

This clonotype has at least ten counts. The CDR3 DNA reads as TGTGCCAGCTCACCACTTTTGCCGGGGAGCACAGATACGCAGTATTTT. Translated, it gives CASSPLLPGSTDTQYF. V is TRBV18 and J is TRBJ2-3, with D possibly being TRBD2 (5 bases). Germline V gives CDR1 KGHSH, CDR2 LQKENI. This CDR3 comprises 16 residues. V was trimmed by 1 base and J by 0 bases, leaving 11 bases between them.

This clonotype has only a few counts. This rearrangement joins TRBV2 to TRBJ1-1; D is unclear. The V end was cut by 6 bases, the J end by 1 base, with 15 bases between. The germline V gene has CDR1 SNHLY and CDR2 FYNNEI. CDR3 length: 15 residues. The CDR3 nucleotides read TGTGCCAGCAGACCCGAGAGGCATAGGAACACTGAAGCTTTCTTT. Translated: CASRPERHRNTEAFF.

This clonotype was seen at least ten times. The chain recombines TRBV15 with TRBJ2-1; D unclear. CDR3 length equals 15 residues. Germline V gene data show CDR1 as LNHNV and CDR2 as YYDKDF (reference sequence). Deletions cut 0 bases from V and 8 bases from J, with 14 bases between. As DNA, the CDR3 is TGTGCCACCAGCAGAGATTATACAGCACTCGATGAGCAGTTCTTC. Protein product: CATSRDYTALDEQFF.

The genes are TRBV24-1 and TRBJ1-1; a possible D gene is TRBD1 (5 bases). Trimming removed 2 bases from V and 3 bases from J, with 12 bases in between. The CDR3 is 15 amino acids. Germline-derived CDR1 and CDR2 are KGHDR and SFDVKD. The CDR3 DNA reads TGTGCCACCAGTGATTCAAGGGGTGGGGACACTGAAGCTTTCTTT. Translation gives CATSDSRGGDTEAFF.

The chain recombines TRBV12-3 or TRBV12-4 with TRBJ2-2; 7 bases are shared with TRBD1. This CDR3 has 16 amino acids. V lost 6 bases to trimming and J lost 4 bases; unmatched junction nucleotides: 11. CDR3 in DNA: TGTGCCAGCAGCAACAAAGGACAGGAGATCACCGGGGAGCTGTTTTTT. It encodes CASSNKGQEITGELFF.

This clonotype was seen many times. The V gene is TRBV5-5, the J gene TRBJ1-2, with D possibly matching TRBD1 (6 bases). This CDR3 is built from 16 residues. V lost 3 bases, J lost 2 bases, and 17 bases lay in between. Germline CDR1 reads SGHKS; CDR2 reads YYEKEE (reference sequence). The CDR3, as DNA: TGTGCCAGCAGCTCAATGGGGGCCGCGGGAAACTATGGCTACACCTTC. This codes for CASSSMGAAGNYGYTF.

This clonotype was observed a handful of times. CDR3 nucleotides: TGTGCCAGCAGCCGAGACGGCACAGATACGCAGTATTTT. It is translated as CASSRDGTDTQYF. V and J are TRBV3-1 and TRBJ2-3; D remains unclear. CDR1 LGHDT and CDR2 YNNKEL come from the germline V gene (reference sequence). The CDR3 sequence is 13 residues long. V lost 4 bases, J lost 1 base, and 6 bases lay in between.

There are many counts of this clonotype. The chain couples TRBV5-1 to TRBJ2-3, with 12 bases that match TRBD2. From germline, CDR1 is SGHRS and CDR2 YFSETQ. Unmatched junction bases numbered 14, after V lost 4 bases and J lost 14 bases. The CDR3 has 15 residues. This CDR3 is CASSQDPASGGVRYF. In nucleotides, the CDR3 is TGCGCCAGCAGCCAAGACCCGGCTAGCGGGGGGGTACGGTATTTT.

A few counts support this clonotype. The chain combines TRBV2 with TRBJ1-5; D perhaps matches TRBD1 (6 bases). Germline CDR1 SNHLY, CDR2 FYNNEI. Trimming stripped 7 bases from V and 5 bases from J, with 15 bases between. The CDR3 runs 14 residues. This CDR3 is CASTTQGSDQPQHF. CDR3 DNA sequence: TGTGCCAGCACCACGCAGGGGTCGGATCAGCCCCAGCATTTT.

On this clonotype itself: This may be a read error: a much more frequent sequence differs by one nucleotide. The conserved phenylalanine or tryptophan is not found at the CDR3 terminus, so this likely reflects a read error. V gene TRBV7-9 combines with J gene TRBJ2-3; TRBD2 matches 9 bases. The CDR3 runs 13 residues. The V gene end was trimmed by 5 bases and the J gene end by 10 bases; junction bases not matched to a gene: 7. Per germline, CDR1 SEHNR and CDR2 FQNEAQ (reference sequence). CDR3 sequence: CASSPVAGDAQYL. The CDR3 coding sequence is TGTGCCAGCAGCCCCGTAGCGGGGGATGCGCAGTATTTG.